This T cell receptor beta chain was observed in a study of tumor-infiltrating lymphocytes in localized non-small cell lung cancer. Some clones are missing from TCRdb's copy, which holds only in-frame ones; the method was immunoSEQ multiplex PCR. The table includes about 5,500 clones, 81% detected once. The V gene's germline CDR1 is MNHEY and CDR2 SVGAGI. This CDR3 is built from 13 residues. Unmatched junction bases numbered 5, after V lost 8 bases and J lost 4 bases. This clonotype originated in a human donor with non-small cell lung cancer. What was sequenced was lung tumor tissue. V usage is TRBV6-5 and J usage is TRBJ2-7; TRBD1 agrees at 10 bases. Here the CDR3 DNA reads TGTGCCAGCGGCCCGGACAGGGGGTACGAGCAGTACTTC. Its translation: CASGPDRGYEQYF.